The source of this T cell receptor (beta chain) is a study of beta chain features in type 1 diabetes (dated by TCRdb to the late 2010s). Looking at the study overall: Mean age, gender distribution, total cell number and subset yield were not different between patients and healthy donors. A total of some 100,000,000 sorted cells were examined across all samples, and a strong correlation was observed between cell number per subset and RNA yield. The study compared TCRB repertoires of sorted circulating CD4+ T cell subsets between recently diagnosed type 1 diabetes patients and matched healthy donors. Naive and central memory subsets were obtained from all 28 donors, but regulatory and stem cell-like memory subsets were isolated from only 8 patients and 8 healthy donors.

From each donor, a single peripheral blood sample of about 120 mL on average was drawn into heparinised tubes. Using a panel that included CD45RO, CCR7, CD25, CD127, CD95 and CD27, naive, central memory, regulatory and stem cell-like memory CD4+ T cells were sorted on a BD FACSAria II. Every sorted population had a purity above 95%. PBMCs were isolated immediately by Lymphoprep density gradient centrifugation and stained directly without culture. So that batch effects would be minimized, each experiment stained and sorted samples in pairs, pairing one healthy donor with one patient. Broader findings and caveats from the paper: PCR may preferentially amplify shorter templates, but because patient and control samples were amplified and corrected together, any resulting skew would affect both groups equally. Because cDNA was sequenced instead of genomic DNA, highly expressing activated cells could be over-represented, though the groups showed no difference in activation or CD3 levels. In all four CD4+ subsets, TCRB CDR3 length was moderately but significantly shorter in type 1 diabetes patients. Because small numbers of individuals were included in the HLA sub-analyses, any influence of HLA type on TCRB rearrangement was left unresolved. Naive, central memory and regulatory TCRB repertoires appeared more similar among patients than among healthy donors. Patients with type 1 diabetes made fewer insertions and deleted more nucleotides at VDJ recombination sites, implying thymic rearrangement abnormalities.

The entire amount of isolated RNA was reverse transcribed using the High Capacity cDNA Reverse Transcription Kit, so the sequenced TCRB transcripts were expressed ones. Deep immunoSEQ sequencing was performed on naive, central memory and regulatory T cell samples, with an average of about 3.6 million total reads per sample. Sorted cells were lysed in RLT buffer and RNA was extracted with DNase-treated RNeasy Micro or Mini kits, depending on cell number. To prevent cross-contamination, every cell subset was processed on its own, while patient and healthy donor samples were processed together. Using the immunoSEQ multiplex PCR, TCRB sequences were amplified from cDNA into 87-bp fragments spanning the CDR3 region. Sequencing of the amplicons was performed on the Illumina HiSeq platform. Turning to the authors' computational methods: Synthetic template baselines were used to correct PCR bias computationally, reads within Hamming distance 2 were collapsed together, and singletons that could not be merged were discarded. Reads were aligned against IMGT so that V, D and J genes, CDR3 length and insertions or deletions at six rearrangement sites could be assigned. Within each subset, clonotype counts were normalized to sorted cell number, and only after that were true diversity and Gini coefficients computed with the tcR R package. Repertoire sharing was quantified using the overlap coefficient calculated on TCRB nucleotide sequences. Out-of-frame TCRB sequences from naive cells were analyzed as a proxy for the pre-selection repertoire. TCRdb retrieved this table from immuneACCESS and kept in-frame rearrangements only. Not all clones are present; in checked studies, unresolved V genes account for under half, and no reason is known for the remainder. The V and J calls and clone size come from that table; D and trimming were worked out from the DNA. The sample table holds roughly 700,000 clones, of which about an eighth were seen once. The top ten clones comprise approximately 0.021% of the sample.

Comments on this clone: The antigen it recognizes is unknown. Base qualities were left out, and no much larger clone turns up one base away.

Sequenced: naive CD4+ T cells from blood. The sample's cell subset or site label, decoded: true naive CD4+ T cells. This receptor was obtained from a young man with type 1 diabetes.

The CDR3 corresponds to CASSDRGWQPQHF. The sequence in DNA is TGTGCCAGCAGTGACCGGGGATGGCAGCCCCAGCATTTT. The V gene is TRBV25-1 and the J gene is TRBJ1-5, with no confidently assigned D gene. For CDR1 and CDR2, the germline V gene lists MGHDK and SYGVNS. The CDR3, from cysteine to phenylalanine, totals 13 residues. Just the 39-base CDR3 DNA is kept, in frame starting at base 1. V is pared back by 3 bases and J by 7 bases, with 10 bases lying between the germline termini.